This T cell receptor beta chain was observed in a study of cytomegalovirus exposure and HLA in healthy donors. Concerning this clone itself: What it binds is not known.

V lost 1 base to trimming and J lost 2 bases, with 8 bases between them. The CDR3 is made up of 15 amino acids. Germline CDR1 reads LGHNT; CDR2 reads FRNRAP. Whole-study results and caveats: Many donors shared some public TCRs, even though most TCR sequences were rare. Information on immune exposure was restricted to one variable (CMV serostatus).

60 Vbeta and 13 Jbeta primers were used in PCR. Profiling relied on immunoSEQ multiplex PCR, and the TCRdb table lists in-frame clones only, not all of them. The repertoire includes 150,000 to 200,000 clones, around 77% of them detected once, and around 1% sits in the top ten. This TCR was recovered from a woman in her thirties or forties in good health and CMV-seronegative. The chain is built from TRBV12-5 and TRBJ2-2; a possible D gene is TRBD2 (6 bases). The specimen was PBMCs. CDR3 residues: CASGLGGVNTGELFF. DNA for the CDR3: TGTGCTAGTGGTTTGGGGGGGGTTAACACCGGGGAGCTGTTTTTT.